Listed below are T cell receptor beta chains from one sample, sequenced in a study of early T cells in non-severe SARS-CoV-2 infection. TCRdb re-analysed the 5' RACE reads in MiXCR, keeping a single row per CDR3 protein. The table has about 80,000 distinct CDR3 sequences, about 12% seen once. The sequenced sample was whole blood. The origin of the receptors is an adult who was a healthcare worker with PCR-confirmed SARS-CoV-2 infection or an uninfected control (not recorded which). Each CDR3 is given with its conserved first and last residue. A D gene is named only where the DNA matches it firmly. Part of the rows lack a size; the others show once, few, many or a class for expanded clones.

v_call: TRBV20-1
cdr3_length: 14
d_call: .
clone_size: many
j_call: TRBJ1-4
cdr3_nt: TGCAGTGTTGGGGCTAGGGAGCTTAATGAAAAACTGTTTTTT
cdr3_aa: CSVGARELNEKLFF

v_call: TRBV28
cdr3_length: 14
d_call: .
clone_size: few
j_call: TRBJ1-1
cdr3_nt: TGTGCCAGCAGTTGGGGGGCGCGGGACACTGAAGCTTTCTTT
cdr3_aa: CASSWGARDTEAFF

v_call: TRBV5-1
cdr3_length: 16
d_call: TRBD2
clone_size: many
j_call: TRBJ2-3
cdr3_nt: TGCGCCAGCAGCTTGGCCGGGCGGGGGGGCCCAGATACGCAGTATTTT
cdr3_aa: CASSLAGRGGPDTQYF

v_call: TRBV18
cdr3_length: 15
d_call: .
clone_size: few
j_call: TRBJ2-1
cdr3_nt: TGTGCCAGCTCTGGAGGGGCAGGGAAAGGGAATGAGCAGTTCTTC
cdr3_aa: CASSGGAGKGNEQFF

v_call: TRBV6-1
cdr3_length: 13
d_call: .
clone_size: many
j_call: TRBJ1-1
cdr3_nt: TGTGCCAGCAGTGAAAAGGGGAATACTGAAGCTTTCTTT
cdr3_aa: CASSEKGNTEAFF

v_call: TRBV11-2
cdr3_length: 15
d_call: .
clone_size: few
j_call: TRBJ2-3
cdr3_nt: TGTGCCAGCAGCCCCACTAGAGGGGGCACAGATACGCAGTATTTT
cdr3_aa: CASSPTRGGTDTQYF

v_call: TRBV4-2
cdr3_length: 15
d_call: .
clone_size: many
j_call: TRBJ1-5
cdr3_nt: TGTGCCAGCAGCCAAGGGGATACAGATGGCCAGCCCCAGCATTTT
cdr3_aa: CASSQGDTDGQPQHF

v_call: TRBV5-1
cdr3_length: 16
d_call: .
clone_size: few
j_call: TRBJ2-2
cdr3_nt: TGCGCCAGCAGGCCTAGGGGATTCCTGAACACCGGGGAGCTGTTTTTT
cdr3_aa: CASRPRGFLNTGELFF

v_call: TRBV5-1
cdr3_length: 15
d_call: .
clone_size: many
j_call: TRBJ2-1
cdr3_nt: TGCGCCAGCAGCTTGGAGGGAAGTCCTTTGGATGAGCAGTTCTTC
cdr3_aa: CASSLEGSPLDEQFF

v_call: TRBV7-2
cdr3_length: 12
d_call: .
clone_size: many
j_call: TRBJ2-1
cdr3_nt: TGTGCCAGCAGCCCGGTAGGGCACGAGCAGTTCTTC
cdr3_aa: CASSPVGHEQFF

v_call: TRBV12-3/TRBV12-4
cdr3_length: 16
d_call: TRBD1
clone_size: many
j_call: TRBJ2-1
cdr3_nt: TGTGCCAGCACTCCCAATCCGGGACAGGGGAAGAATGAGCAGTTCTTC
cdr3_aa: CASTPNPGQGKNEQFF

v_call: TRBV7-6
cdr3_length: 13
d_call: .
clone_size: few
j_call: TRBJ2-4
cdr3_nt: TGTGCCAGCAGCTTGGGACCTAAAAACATTCAGTACTTC
cdr3_aa: CASSLGPKNIQYF

v_call: TRBV18
cdr3_length: 15
d_call: TRBD1
clone_size: many
j_call: TRBJ1-5
cdr3_nt: TGTGCCAGCTCTCCCGACAGGGCGAGATATCAGCCCCAGCATTTT
cdr3_aa: CASSPDRARYQPQHF

v_call: TRBV19
cdr3_length: 14
d_call: .
clone_size: .
j_call: TRBJ2-2
cdr3_nt: TGTGCCAGTAGTTACAGGGATATCGCCGGGGAGCTGTTTTTT
cdr3_aa: CASSYRDIAGELFF

v_call: TRBV20-1
cdr3_length: 16
d_call: TRBD1
clone_size: .
j_call: TRBJ2-2
cdr3_nt: TGCAGTGCTAGAGATCCCACAGGGGCGAGTACCGGGGAGCTGTTTTTT
cdr3_aa: CSARDPTGASTGELFF

v_call: TRBV27
cdr3_length: 13
d_call: .
clone_size: .
j_call: TRBJ1-1
cdr3_nt: TGTGCCAGCAGTCCCCGAGTGAACACTGAAGCTTTCTTT
cdr3_aa: CASSPRVNTEAFF

v_call: TRBV11-2
cdr3_length: 13
d_call: TRBD1
clone_size: .
j_call: TRBJ2-3
cdr3_nt: TGTGCCAGCAATACAGGGGGCGCGGATACGCAGTATTTT
cdr3_aa: CASNTGGADTQYF

v_call: TRBV7-9
cdr3_length: 15
d_call: TRBD1
clone_size: many
j_call: TRBJ2-1
cdr3_nt: TGTGCCAGCAGCTGGGGACAGGGTCCCTACAATGAGCAGTTCTTC
cdr3_aa: CASSWGQGPYNEQFF

v_call: TRBV7-8
cdr3_length: 15
d_call: TRBD1
clone_size: many
j_call: TRBJ2-5
cdr3_nt: TGTGCCAGCCAACGACAGGGGTTTTTGGAAGAGACCCAGTACTTC
cdr3_aa: CASQRQGFLEETQYF

v_call: TRBV28
cdr3_length: 13
d_call: .
clone_size: .
j_call: TRBJ1-2
cdr3_nt: TGTGCCAGCACCTCCGGGGATTACTATGGCTACACCTTC
cdr3_aa: CASTSGDYYGYTF

v_call: TRBV5-1
cdr3_length: 14
d_call: .
clone_size: few
j_call: TRBJ1-5
cdr3_nt: TGCGCCAGCAGCTTGACAGGGAACAATCAGCCCCAGCATTTT
cdr3_aa: CASSLTGNNQPQHF

v_call: TRBV29-1
cdr3_length: 13
d_call: .
clone_size: many
j_call: TRBJ1-2
cdr3_nt: TGCAGCGTTGGATTACGTACTCACTATGGCTACACCTTC
cdr3_aa: CSVGLRTHYGYTF

v_call: TRBV15
cdr3_length: 16
d_call: .
clone_size: .
j_call: TRBJ2-7
cdr3_nt: TGTGCCACCAGCAGAGAATTGCTGGGGGGCGACTACGAGCAGTACTTC
cdr3_aa: CATSRELLGGDYEQYF